This T cell receptor beta chain came from a study of blood T cell repertoires in COVID-19. Across the whole study: Acute and convalescent COVID-19 specimens originated in the United States, Italy and Spain.

TCRdb keeps only in-frame clones here, not all; method: immunoSEQ multiplex PCR. The repertoire holds about 40,000 clones, with 81% as singletons. The V gene's germline CDR1 is SGHAT and CDR2 FQNNGV. V shed 2 bases and J 5 bases; nucleotides not matched to a gene: 7. This CDR3 region has 16 residues. The TCR comes from a man older than 75 with active or convalescent COVID-19. The chain couples TRBV11-2 to TRBJ2-2, with 8 positions matching TRBD1. The sample comprised peripheral blood. CDR3 sequence (DNA): TGTGCCAGCAGCTTAAAACGGACAGGGAATACCGGGGAGCTGTTTTTT. It translates to CASSLKRTGNTGELFF.